This T cell receptor (beta chain) was sequenced for a study of cytomegalovirus exposure and HLA in healthy donors. Across the whole study: The 90 to 150 validation repertoires were produced on the same platform as the 650 or so repertoires of the first cohort. This was reported in a later analysis. Findings and caveats of the study: Some TCR beta chains (roughly 150 of them) were listed as cytomegalovirus-associated. Both high specificity and high sensitivity reportedly marked the classifier's diagnosis of cytomegalovirus status. It was confirmed in vitro that three of the CMV-associated chains were specific for CMV antigens.

Assay: immunoSEQ multiplex PCR; the TCRdb copy retains only in-frame clones and omits some. Of about 180,000 clones in the sample, 75% to 90% are singletons; the top ten hold 15% to 20%. CDR1 and CDR2 (germline): MDHEN, SYDVKM. Trimming shortened V by 3 bases and J by 6 bases, and 6 bases separated the two germline ends. The CDR3 has 12 residues. As concerns this clone: What it binds is unknown.

V usage is TRBV28 and J usage is TRBJ1-5; maybe TRBD1 (5 bases). This receptor was identified in a man in his late teens or twenties in good health and CMV-seropositive. Sequenced material: PBMCs. The CDR3 nucleotides read TGTGCCAGCAGTTTGGGGGGTCAGCCCCAGCATTTT. As protein: CASSLGGQPQHF.